These T cell receptor beta chains were read from a single sample in a study of identical twins. MiXCR, applied by TCRdb to the 5' RACE reads, yields one record per CDR3 protein. The sample holds 1.5 million to 2 million distinct CDR3 sequences; 25% to 35% are singletons and the top ten take about 0.25%. The sequenced material came from cord blood. The receptors stem from a newborn girl in good health. Each CDR3 is given with its conserved first and last residue. The order of the fields is V gene, J gene, D gene, clone size, CDR3 protein, CDR3 DNA. The D gene is left open where the match is weak. Rows may omit the clone size; those that give it use once, few, many or a size class.

TRBV5-1	TRBJ1-1	-	few	CASSLIGRDGTEAFF	TGCGCCAGCAGCTTGATAGGCAGGGACGGCACTGAAGCTTTCTTT
TRBV5-1	TRBJ1-2	TRBD1	-	CASSLGTGVPYGYTF	TGCGCCAGCAGCTTGGGGACAGGGGTCCCCTATGGCTACACCTTC
TRBV20-1	TRBJ2-7	-	-	CSAYDRGDSYEQYF	TGCAGTGCCTACGACAGAGGGGACTCCTACGAGCAGTACTTC
TRBV20-1	TRBJ2-3	TRBD1	-	CSAYRDSGRHPQYF	TGCAGTGCTTACCGGGACAGCGGTAGGCATCCGCAGTATTTT
TRBV18	TRBJ2-1	TRBD2	-	CASSPLASGGIGSYNEQFF	TGTGCCAGCTCACCACTGGCTAGCGGGGGGATCGGATCCTACAATGAGCAGTTCTTC
TRBV5-1	TRBJ2-4	TRBD1	few	CASKNRGNIQYF	TGCGCCAGCAAAAACAGGGGGAACATTCAGTACTTC
TRBV12-3/TRBV12-4	TRBJ2-5	-	few	CASSFRGAYQETQYF	TGTGCCAGCAGTTTCCGGGGGGCGTACCAAGAGACCCAGTACTTC
TRBV7-2	TRBJ2-4	TRBD2	-	CASSFSGRRYNEQYF	TGTGCCAGCAGCTTTTCCGGGAGGCGATACAATGAGCAGTACTTC
TRBV5-6	TRBJ2-1	TRBD2	-	CASSLVSGTSGRVRSYNEQFF	TGTGCCAGCAGCTTGGTATCCGGGACTAGCGGTAGAGTTCGCTCCTACAATGAGCAGTTCTTC
TRBV7-9	TRBJ1-4	-	few	CASSLEGGPNEKLFF	TGTGCCAGCAGCTTAGAGGGAGGCCCTAATGAAAAACTGTTTTTT
TRBV29-1	TRBJ1-2	-	few	CSVEDTSFNYGYTF	TGCAGCGTTGAAGATACCTCTTTTAACTATGGCTACACCTTC
TRBV3-1	TRBJ2-3	-	-	CSSSQGGLVQADTQYF	TGTTCCAGCAGCCAAGGCGGCCTAGTTCAAGCAGATACGCAGTATTTT
TRBV20-1	TRBJ1-5	TRBD1	few	CSAHPLQGGPQHF	TGCAGTGCTCACCCCCTACAGGGGGGGCCCCAGCATTTT
TRBV6-1	TRBJ2-7	-	few	CASSEGGVPYEQYF	TGTGCCAGCAGTGAAGGGGGGGTCCCCTACGAGCAGTACTTC
TRBV5-8	TRBJ1-5	-	-	CASSLDRRSGNQPQHF	TGTGCCAGCAGCTTGGACCGCCGATCAGGCAATCAGCCCCAGCATTTT
TRBV6-1	TRBJ1-5	-	few	CASSRASGPQHF	TGTGCCAGCAGCCGGGCCTCTGGGCCCCAGCATTTT
TRBV13	TRBJ2-2	-	-	CASSRGPSNTGELFF	TGTGCCAGCAGCAGGGGCCCTTCGAACACCGGGGAGCTGTTTTTT
TRBV18	TRBJ2-3	-	-	CASSTIDSSTDTQYF	TGTGCCAGCTCAACGATAGACAGCTCCACAGATACGCAGTATTTT
TRBV20-1	TRBJ2-7	-	few	CSVPSYEQYF	TGCAGTGTACCATCCTACGAGCAGTACTTC
TRBV20-1	TRBJ2-2	TRBD1	-	CSARRAVTGAGELFF	TGCAGTGCTAGGAGGGCCGTAACAGGGGCCGGGGAGCTGTTTTTT
TRBV19	TRBJ2-7	TRBD1	-	CASSVLQGSEQYF	TGTGCCAGTAGTGTGTTACAGGGGAGCGAGCAGTACTTC
TRBV2	TRBJ2-7	-	few	CASRGSGVSSYEQYF	TGTGCCAGCAGGGGTAGCGGTGTAAGCTCCTACGAGCAGTACTTC
TRBV20-1	TRBJ2-3	-	few	CSATKGYSTDTQYF	TGCAGTGCGACGAAGGGGTATAGCACAGATACGCAGTATTTT
TRBV4-2	TRBJ2-5	-	many	CASSQEGETQYF	TGTGCCAGCAGCCAAGAAGGGGAGACCCAGTACTTC
TRBV2	TRBJ2-5	-	-	CASSERQGSGTQYF	TGTGCCAGCAGTGAAAGGCAGGGATCCGGGACCCAGTACTTC
TRBV14	TRBJ1-6	TRBD1	few	CASRAGTGVNSPLHF	TGTGCCAGCAGAGCGGGGACAGGGGTTAATTCACCCCTCCACTTT
TRBV4-1	TRBJ2-3	TRBD2	-	CASSQVPAGGTDTQYF	TGCGCCAGCAGCCAAGTTCCGGCGGGGGGCACAGATACGCAGTATTTT
TRBV12-3/TRBV12-4	TRBJ2-1	TRBD2	-	CASSVKRGDNEQFF	TGTGCCAGCAGTGTAAAGCGGGGGGATAATGAGCAGTTCTTC
TRBV7-2	TRBJ2-7	TRBD2	-	CASSLASSGYSYEQYF	TGTGCCAGCAGCTTAGCCTCTAGCGGGTATTCCTACGAGCAGTACTTC
TRBV20-1	TRBJ1-2	-	few	CSATIGTYGYTF	TGCAGTGCTACCATAGGGACCTATGGCTACACCTTC
TRBV28	TRBJ1-6	-	-	CASSLPLQGFNSPLHF	TGTGCCAGCAGTTTACCGTTACAGGGCTTTAATTCACCCCTCCACTTT
TRBV10-3	TRBJ2-1	-	-	CAISESVGGNEQFF	TGTGCCATCAGTGAGTCAGTTGGGGGGAACGAGCAGTTCTTC
TRBV20-1	TRBJ1-1	-	-	CSARDRGARSTEAFF	TGCAGTGCTAGAGATCGGGGGGCCCGCTCGACTGAAGCTTTCTTT
TRBV6-1	TRBJ1-5	TRBD1	few	CASSAGTGLLKPQHF	TGTGCCAGCAGTGCCGGGACAGGGCTTCTCAAGCCCCAGCATTTT
TRBV27	TRBJ2-4	TRBD1	-	CASSLFGTGSRSGVQYF	TGTGCCAGCAGTTTATTCGGGACAGGCTCTAGGTCAGGAGTTCAGTACTTC
TRBV6-2/TRBV6-3	TRBJ2-7	-	-	CASSPGFIEQYF	TGTGCCAGCAGTCCAGGGTTTATCGAGCAGTACTTC
TRBV20-1	TRBJ2-5	TRBD2	few	CSAWTSGRSTYF	TGCAGTGCCTGGACTAGCGGGAGGTCGACGTACTTC
TRBV7-2	TRBJ2-4	TRBD1	-	CASSRQGWEQYF	TGTGCCAGCAGCAGACAGGGGTGGGAGCAGTACTTC